This T cell receptor beta chain was obtained from a study of blood T cell repertoires in COVID-19. Study-level information: Researchers got acute and convalescent COVID-19 samples from the United States, Italy and Spain.

As processed by the authors: Cell counts per sample came from amplifying reference gene primers. Sequencing used immunoSEQ multiplex PCR; TCRdb keeps in-frame clones, though not all of them. The V and J calls and clone size come from that table; D and trimming were worked out from the DNA. The table has 100,000 to 150,000 clones, roughly 80% seen once. J was trimmed by 6 bases and V by 3 bases; bases with no gene match: 4. The CDR3 length is 13 residues. Sequencing input: peripheral blood. This chain connects TRBV12-3 or TRBV12-4 to TRBJ1-2, with 7 bases aligning to TRBD1. This TCR derives from an elderly man with COVID-19, enrolled during active disease. CDR3 protein: CASSFLTGNGYTF. The CDR3 nucleotides read TGTGCCAGCAGTTTCTTGACAGGGAATGGCTACACCTTC.